Listed here are 23 T cell receptor beta chains from one sample, sequenced in a study of human T cells and chemical hapten exposure. One entry per CDR3 protein, called by TCRdb with MiXCR from the RACE reads. This repertoire shows 60,000 to 70,000 distinct CDR3 sequences, 9.5% to 13% found once; its top ten account for roughly 5.3%. The time point is: pre-sensitization, week 0. Sample treatment: therapeutic diphenylcyclopropenone sensitization with weekly scalp DPC. The starting material was whole blood, obtained in connection with sensitization to the hapten diphenylcyclopropenone (DPC). The receptor source for this set is a woman aged 45-65 years with alopecia areata. Some clones in this sample may be carry-over from other donors' samples.

V and J are TRBV3-1 and TRBJ2-2; TRBD2 aligns across 8 bases. This CDR3 spans 17 amino acids. Germline CDR1 reads LGHDT; CDR2 reads YNNKEL (reference sequence). V trimming: 1 base; J trimming: 7 bases; junction bases outside the gene matches: 11. The CDR3 spells CASSQVGGTRVFGELFF. The CDR3 DNA reads TGTGCCAGCAGCCAAGTTGGAGGGACTAGGGTCTTCGGGGAGCTGTTTTTT.

This clonotype was seen many times. DNA for the CDR3: TGTGCCAGCAGGAAGACAGATACGCAGTATTTT. Residues: CASRKTDTQYF. J is TRBJ2-3 and V is TRBV2; D remains ambiguous. The germline V and J ends were trimmed by 6 bases and 3 bases, with 4 bases remaining between them. Germline V gene sequence: CDR1 SNHLY, CDR2 FYNNEI. The CDR3 runs 11 residues. Complete variable domain (other parts from reference TRBV2 and TRBJ2-3): EPEVTQTPSHQVTQMGQEVILRCVPISNHLYFYWYRQILGQKVEFLVSFYNNEISEKSEIFDDQFSVERPDGSNFTLKIRSTKLEDSAMYFCASRKTDTQYFGPGTRLTVL.

The table lists this clonotype with a count of one. It may be a read error: a sequence one base away is much more abundant. This chain links TRBV19 with TRBJ1-2, with D tentatively TRBD1 (6 bases). The CDR3 has 14 amino acids. The germline V gene has CDR1 LNHDA and CDR2 SQIVND (reference sequence). The CDR3 sequence is CAGSMDRGAYGYTF. CDR3 in DNA: TGTGCCGGTAGTATGGACCGGGGGGCCTATGGCTACACCTTC.

This clonotype was detected only a few times. This rearrangement joins TRBV20-1 to TRBJ1-3, with 8 positions matching TRBD1. Germline CDR1 reads DFQATT; CDR2 reads SNEGSKA (reference sequence). This CDR3 is built from 16 residues. The V and J ends lost 0 bases and 0 bases, in that order; junction bases with no gene match: 4. The CDR3: CSAREQGGSSGNTIYF. The CDR3 nucleotides read TGCAGTGCTAGAGAACAGGGGGGGAGCTCTGGAAACACCATATATTTT.

In this sample, this clonotype turned up a few times. The V and J genes are TRBV7-2 and TRBJ2-5, with 8 bases lining up with TRBD1. Germline CDR1 SGHTA, CDR2 FQGNSA. V lost 8 bases, J lost 5 bases, and 13 bases stayed unmatched. The CDR3 is 15 residues long. The CDR3 here is CASSRDRGRAETQYF. CDR3 nucleotides: TGTGCCAGCTCACGAGACAGGGGACGGGCGGAGACCCAGTACTTC.

The J gene is TRBJ2-7, the V gene TRBV28; 7 bases match TRBD1. Germline V gene sequence: CDR1 MDHEN, CDR2 SYDVKM. V lost 2 bases to trimming and J lost 5 bases; unmatched junction nucleotides: 3. The CDR3 covers 13 residues. CDR3 DNA: TGTGCCAGCAGTTTAAACAGGGGCCACGAGCAGTACTTC. It specifies CASSLNRGHEQYF.

Many counts were recorded for this clonotype. This chain uses TRBV2 with TRBJ1-1, with 8 bases matching TRBD1. After removal of 4 bases from V and 1 base from J, the junction contained 2 bases not matched to a gene. In germline, CDR1 is SNHLY, CDR2 FYNNEI. The CDR3 is made up of 14 amino acids. The CDR3 loop reads CASSGQGSNTEAFF. DNA of the CDR3: TGTGCCAGCAGTGGACAGGGGTCGAACACTGAAGCTTTCTTT.

This clonotype was counted at least ten times. This sequence joins TRBV4-2 and TRBJ1-4; D is ambiguous. This CDR3 comprises 15 residues. Trimming took off 0 bases at V and 8 bases at J, with 13 bases between the two ends. CDR1 is LGHNA, CDR2 YNFKEQ, per germline. The CDR3 is CASSQDVGIGEKLFF. The DNA for the CDR3 is TGTGCCAGCAGCCAAGACGTAGGGATAGGGGAAAAACTGTTTTTT.

This clonotype was detected ten times or more. CDR3: CASSSGFSNTEAFF. The CDR3 DNA follows: TGTGCCAGCAGCTCAGGATTCTCGAACACTGAAGCTTTCTTT. This chain connects TRBV7-6 to TRBJ1-1; D not certain. The germline V and J ends were trimmed by 4 bases and 1 base, with 10 bases remaining between them. The CDR3 totals 14 residues. In germline, CDR1 is SGHVS, CDR2 FNYEAQ.

This clonotype has at least ten counts. The chain is built from TRBV29-1 and TRBJ2-7, with D unresolved. The CDR3 is 15 residues long. V lost 1 base to trimming and J lost 6 bases, with 19 bases between them. CDR1 and CDR2 (germline): SQVTM, ANQGSEA. CDR3 sequence: CSVEGPDTSDPEQYF. The CDR3 DNA reads as TGCAGCGTTGAAGGGCCTGACACGTCGGACCCCGAGCAGTACTTC.

The chain recombines TRBV18 with TRBJ1-6; D might be TRBD1 (5 bases). V gave up 1 base and J gave up 7 bases, with 11 bases separating them. The CDR3 has 15 residues. Germline loops: CDR1 KGHSH, CDR2 LQKENI. Here the CDR3 DNA reads TGTGCCAGCTCACCACGGGTGGAGGGGAATTCACCCCTCCACTTT. Protein: CASSPRVEGNSPLHF. Together with reference TRBV18 and TRBJ1-6, the CDR3 gives the full variable domain: NAGVMQNPRHLVRRRGQEARLRCSPMKGHSHVYWYRQLPEEGLKFMVYLQKENIIDESGMPKERFSAEFPKEGPSILRIQQVVRGDSAAYFCASSPRVEGNSPLHFGNGTRLTVT.

This clonotype was seen ten or more times. The V and J genes are TRBV5-5 and TRBJ1-3; maybe TRBD1 (5 bases). V was trimmed by 3 bases and J by 0 bases, leaving 16 bases between them. Germline lookup yields CDR1 SGHKS and CDR2 YYEKEE (reference sequence). This CDR3 region has 17 residues. The CDR3 region is CASSSDRDGISGNTIYF. The CDR3 DNA reads TGTGCCAGCAGCTCCGACCGGGACGGAATCTCTGGAAACACCATATATTTT.

This clonotype was counted between two and nine times. The chain links TRBV2 to TRBJ2-1, with 8 bases matching TRBD2. Per germline, CDR1 SNHLY and CDR2 FYNNEI. V gave up 4 bases and J gave up 4 bases; unmatched junction bases: 6. The CDR3 is made up of 15 amino acids. The CDR3, as DNA: TGTGCCAGCAGTGTACGACTAGCGCTGTACAATGAGCAGTTCTTC. Protein product: CASSVRLALYNEQFF.

This clonotype came up many times. CDR3 region: CSVEDNRGPTGELFF. As DNA, the CDR3 is TGCAGCGTTGAAGATAATAGGGGGCCGACCGGGGAGCTGTTTTTT. V is TRBV29-1 and J is TRBJ2-2, with 7 bases lining up with TRBD1. With 0 bases clipped from V and 5 bases from J, the junction kept 6 bases outside the gene matches. The germline gives CDR1 SQVTM, CDR2 ANQGSEA. CDR3 size: 15 residues.

This clonotype was recorded a few times. This chain joins TRBV29-1 and TRBJ2-7; 7 bases line up with TRBD1. After removal of 7 bases from V and 2 bases from J, the junction contained 5 bases not matched to a gene. The CDR3 runs 12 residues. Germline V gene sequence: CDR1 SQVTM, CDR2 ANQGSEA. The CDR3 sequence is CSAEGTAYEQYF. In nucleotides, the CDR3 is TGCAGCGCCGAAGGGACAGCCTACGAGCAGTACTTC.

Many counts were recorded for this clonotype. The J gene is TRBJ2-7, the V gene TRBV28; D may be TRBD1 (6 bases). CDR1 is MDHEN, CDR2 SYDVKM, per germline. Trimming stripped 7 bases from V and 2 bases from J, with 15 bases between. CDR3 length equals 14 residues. CDR3 in DNA: TGTGCCAGCACTGGGGGCCCCACAACCTACGAGCAGTACTTC. This gives the protein CASTGGPTTYEQYF.

The chain links TRBV20-1 to TRBJ2-1; TRBD2 agrees at 9 bases. J lost 7 bases, V lost 0 bases, and 16 bases had no gene match. Germline loops: CDR1 DFQATT, CDR2 SNEGSKA (reference sequence). The CDR3 runs 18 residues. CDR3 residues: CSARDEKVRRGGRNEQFF. Here the CDR3 DNA reads TGCAGTGCTAGAGATGAGAAGGTTCGGCGGGGGGGCCGGAATGAGCAGTTCTTC.

This rearrangement joins TRBV7-9 to TRBJ2-7, with D perhaps TRBD1 (7 bases). The germline V and J ends were trimmed by 5 bases and 3 bases, with 17 bases remaining between them. Germline values: CDR1 SEHNR, CDR2 FQNEAQ (reference sequence). CDR3 length: 15 residues. CDR3 in amino acids: CASSPRQGGNYEQYF. In nucleotides, the CDR3 is TGTGCCAGCAGCCCTAGACAGGGAGGTAACTACGAGCAGTACTTC.

This clonotype was seen only a few times. This chain uses TRBV5-8 with TRBJ2-7; D gene ambiguous. The CDR3 runs 15 residues. V was shortened by 4 bases and J by 0 bases, with 14 bases between the two germline ends. The germline V gene has CDR1 SGHTS and CDR2 YDEGEE. The CDR3 nucleotides read TGTGCCAGCAGCCAACCGTGGCAGCACTCCTACGAGCAGTACTTC. It specifies CASSQPWQHSYEQYF.

There are many counts of this clonotype. The V call is TRBV7-8, the J call TRBJ2-2; 9 positions match TRBD2. Germline V CDR1 and CDR2: SGHVS, FQNEAQ. V lost 6 bases to trimming and J lost 7 bases; unmatched junction nucleotides: 15. This CDR3 is 17 amino acids long. CDR3 in amino acids: CASRFFAGGPGDGELFF. CDR3 nucleotides: TGTGCCAGCAGATTCTTTGCGGGAGGGCCGGGTGACGGGGAGCTGTTTTTT.

The sample holds a few counts of this clonotype. The chain carries TRBV2 and TRBJ1-5; possible D gene TRBD1, 5 bases. CDR1 is SNHLY, CDR2 FYNNEI, per germline. V lost 6 bases to trimming and J lost 3 bases, with 6 bases between them. The CDR3 totals 12 residues. CDR3 amino acids: CASRDTNQPQHF. CDR3 DNA sequence: TGTGCCAGCAGGGACACCAATCAGCCCCAGCATTTT. The full variable domain, with the rest looked up from reference TRBV2 and TRBJ1-5, is EPEVTQTPSHQVTQMGQEVILRCVPISNHLYFYWYRQILGQKVEFLVSFYNNEISEKSEIFDDQFSVERPDGSNFTLKIRSTKLEDSAMYFCASRDTNQPQHFGDGTRLSIL.

This chain uses TRBV7-2 with TRBJ1-1; tentatively, D is TRBD1 (6 bases). V lost 1 base and J lost 11, with 17 bases in between. The CDR3 consists of 14 residues. Looked up from germline, CDR1 is SGHTA and CDR2 is FQGNSA. The CDR3 bases are TGTGCCAGCAGCTTAGTGTATAGGGGGGCTGGGGCTTTCTTT. This sequence encodes CASSLVYRGAGAFF.

There are many counts of this clonotype. The CDR3 DNA reads TGTGCCAGCAGCTTACGGGTACTCTCCTACAATGAGCAGTTCTTC. Translating gives CASSLRVLSYNEQFF. The genes are TRBV7-6 and TRBJ2-1, with D uncertain. The CDR3 loop spans 15 amino acids. Trimming stripped 2 bases from V and 0 bases from J, with 8 bases between. Germline V gene data show CDR1 as SGHVS and CDR2 as FNYEAQ.